The T cell receptor beta chain under discussion was sequenced for a study of blood T cell repertoires in COVID-19. Authors' analysis steps: Quantification of nucleated cells was approximated via reference gene primer amplification. Measured with immunoSEQ multiplex PCR; TCRdb has only the in-frame clones, and not every one. The DNA gave D and trimming, while V, J and clone size come from that table. Of under 200,000 clones in the sample, around 87% were seen once. A single count supports this clone. In germline, CDR1 is LGHNA, CDR2 YNFKEQ. V was cut by 6 bases and J by 2 bases, with 7 bases left in between. The CDR3 is 12 residues long.

This clonotype was obtained from a man between 35 and 55 years old with active or convalescent COVID-19. The gene calls are TRBV4-2 and TRBJ1-2, with D perhaps matching TRBD1 (6 bases). The sample consisted of peripheral blood. CDR3 DNA: TGTGCCAGCAGTACAGGGAACTATGGCTACACCTTC. It specifies CASSTGNYGYTF.